The rows below give T cell receptor beta chains drawn from one sample of a study of blood T cell repertoires in COVID-19. Libraries were prepared by immunoSEQ multiplex PCR; TCRdb keeps only in-frame clonotypes and omits some of them. The sample lists roughly 360,000 clones, roughly 86% occurring once. The sample taken for sequencing was peripheral blood. The source is a human donor with acute or convalescent COVID-19. The donor label of this sample is uncertain. Each CDR3 is given with its conserved first and last residue. Each record gives: clone size, J gene, CDR3 length, V gene, D gene, CDR3 DNA, CDR3 protein. D genes are given only for firm matches. Expanded clones are given a class, and other clones once, few, many or no size at all.

>once|TRBJ2-5|14|TRBV4-1|NA
TGCGCCAGCAGCCAAGGCGGCCGGCAAGAGACCCAGTACTTC
CASSQGGRQETQYF
>NA|TRBJ2-7|13|TRBV6-5|NA
TGTGCCAGCGGAAACAGGGTGCCCTACGAGCAGTACTTC
CASGNRVPYEQYF
>few|TRBJ1-5|13|TRBV30|NA
TGTGCCTGGAGTGGCGGGGGATGGGAGCCCCAGCATTTT
CAWSGGGWEPQHF
>NA|TRBJ1-1|14|TRBV6-5|NA
TGTGCCAGCAGGCCCGACAGGCGTAACACTGAAGCTTTCTTT
CASRPDRRNTEAFF
>NA|TRBJ1-5|13|TRBV5-5|NA
TGTGCCAGCGGCTTAGGACAGTTACAGCCCCAGCATTTT
CASGLGQLQPQHF
>NA|TRBJ2-3|18|TRBV6-2/TRBV6-3|TRBD1
TGTGCCAGCAGTTCCTACTATGACTGGACAGGGTCCACAGATACGCAGTATTTT
CASSSYYDWTGSTDTQYF
>NA|TRBJ1-2|12|TRBV6-5|NA
TGTGCCAGCAGGAGGAGCAGGGATGGCTACACCTTC
CASRRSRDGYTF
>NA|TRBJ1-1|13|TRBV9|TRBD1
TGTGCCAGCAGCGTGGACAGGGGGCCTGAAGCTTTCTTT
CASSVDRGPEAFF
>NA|TRBJ2-7|15|TRBV7-6|NA
TGTGCCAGCAGCTTAGCGAGCGGGCGCTCCTACGAGCAGTACTTC
CASSLASGRSYEQYF
>NA|TRBJ2-3|16|TRBV7-9|NA
TGTGCCAGCAGTCTTAGAGGTGTCGGAAGCACAGATACGCAGTATTTT
CASSLRGVGSTDTQYF
>NA|TRBJ1-5|14|TRBV28|NA
TGTGCCAGCAGTTTGAGAGGGAGCAATCAGCCCCAGCATTTT
CASSLRGSNQPQHF
>NA|TRBJ1-1|16|TRBV4-2|NA
TGTGCCAGCAGCCAAGATCAAGTACAGGAGAACACTGAAGCTTTCTTT
CASSQDQVQENTEAFF
>NA|TRBJ1-5|15|TRBV7-9|TRBD1
TGTGCCAGCAGCTTGACAGGGGCAAGCAATCAGCCCCAGCATTTT
CASSLTGASNQPQHF
>NA|TRBJ1-6|14|TRBV6-5|TRBD1
TGTGCCAGCAGGTCTACAGGGGGCTTATCACCCCTCCACTTT
CASRSTGGLSPLHF
>NA|TRBJ1-2|17|TRBV7-9|TRBD1
TGTGCCAGCAGCTCCCAGGAAAGGGACAGGTACTACTATGGCTACACCTTC
CASSSQERDRYYYGYTF
>NA|TRBJ1-5|14|TRBV13|NA
TGTGCCAGCAGCTTGCAGGGCGAAAATCAGCCCCAGCATTTT
CASSLQGENQPQHF
>NA|TRBJ1-1|13|TRBV19|TRBD1
TGTGCCAGTAGCCGAACAGGGGGGACTGAAGCTTTCTTT
CASSRTGGTEAFF
>NA|TRBJ1-2|12|TRBV2|TRBD1
TGTGCCAGCAGGCTACAGGGGCGTGGCTACACCTTC
CASRLQGRGYTF
>NA|TRBJ2-3|17|TRBV27|TRBD2
TGTGCCAGCAGTTCCCCGGGACTAGCGGGAGAAGCAGATACGCAGTATTTT
CASSSPGLAGEADTQYF
>once|TRBJ1-4|13|TRBV28|NA
TGTGCCAGCAGTTTTGGGCTGGATGAAAAACTGTTTTTT
CASSFGLDEKLFF
>once|TRBJ1-4|13|TRBV6-2/TRBV6-3|NA
TGTGCCAGCAGTTTGGACAAGAATGAAAAACTGTTTTTT
CASSLDKNEKLFF
>NA|TRBJ2-4|16|TRBV7-2|TRBD2
TGTGCCAGCAGCTCATTATCTAGCGGGAGTTTGAACATTCAGTACTTC
CASSSLSSGSLNIQYF
>NA|TRBJ2-4|15|TRBV6-2/TRBV6-3|NA
TGTGCCAGCAGTTACGCACCACCCCCAGAAAACATTCAGTACTTC
CASSYAPPPENIQYF
>NA|TRBJ1-5|15|TRBV10-2|TRBD1
TGCGCCAGCAGCGCGACAGGGAATTTTGATCAGCCCCAGCATTTT
CASSATGNFDQPQHF
>NA|TRBJ2-1|11|TRBV20-1|NA
TGCAGTGCTAGCGGAGTTGGTGAGCAGTTCTTC
CSASGVGEQFF
>NA|TRBJ2-3|15|TRBV11-2|TRBD2
TGTGCCAGCAGCTTAGTACTGGGACTAGGGGATACGCAGTATTTT
CASSLVLGLGDTQYF
>few|TRBJ2-3|14|TRBV7-9|TRBD2
TGTGCCAGCAGCTTATGGTCTAGCGGGGGGTCGCAGTATTTT
CASSLWSSGGSQYF
>once|TRBJ1-1|15|TRBV24-1|TRBD1
TGTGCCACCAGTTCGGGTGGGACAGGGAACACTGAAGCTTTCTTT
CATSSGGTGNTEAFF
>NA|TRBJ1-2|17|TRBV27|TRBD1
TGTGCCAGCAGTTTGGGACAGGGGGTAGGTGAGAGGTATGGCTACACCTTC
CASSLGQGVGERYGYTF
>NA|TRBJ1-2|14|TRBV5-1|TRBD1
TGCGCCACCAGCCGGGACAGGGGGCGAGATGGCTACACCTTC
CATSRDRGRDGYTF
>NA|TRBJ1-5|14|TRBV19|TRBD1
TGTGCCAGTAGCTTCGGACAGGGTTCTCAGCCCCAGCATTTT
CASSFGQGSQPQHF
>NA|TRBJ2-7|14|TRBV6-5|TRBD1
TGTGCCAGCAGCAGACAGGGGGGCTCCTACGAGCAGTACTTC
CASSRQGGSYEQYF
>once|TRBJ1-1|17|TRBV13|NA
TGTGCCAGCAGCCTCCCCTGGGGGGGGGCCGGGAACACTGAAGCTTTCTTT
CASSLPWGGAGNTEAFF
>NA|TRBJ1-2|15|TRBV18|TRBD1
TGTGCCAGCTCACCACCTCATCAGGGGGCCGGAGGCTACACCTTC
CASSPPHQGAGGYTF
>NA|TRBJ2-5|14|TRBV3-1/TRBV3-2|TRBD1
TGTGCCAGCAGCCAAAGCAGGGGGAGTGAGACCCAGTACTTC
CASSQSRGSETQYF